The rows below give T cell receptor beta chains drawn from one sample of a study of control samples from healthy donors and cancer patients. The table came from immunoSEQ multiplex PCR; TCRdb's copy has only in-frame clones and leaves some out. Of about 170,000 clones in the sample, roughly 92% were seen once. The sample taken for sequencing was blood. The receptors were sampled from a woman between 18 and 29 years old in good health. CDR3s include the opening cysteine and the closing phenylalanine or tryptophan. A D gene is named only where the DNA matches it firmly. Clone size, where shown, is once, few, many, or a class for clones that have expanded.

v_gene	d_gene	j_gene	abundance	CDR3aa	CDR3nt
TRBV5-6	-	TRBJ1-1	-	CASNLLRDPEAFF	TGTGCCAGCAACTTGTTAAGGGATCCTGAAGCTTTCTTT
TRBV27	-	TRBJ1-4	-	CASSLGLSGKLFF	TGTGCCAGCAGTTTGGGACTTTCTGGAAAACTGTTTTTT
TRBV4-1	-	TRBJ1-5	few	CASSPGEGGHQPQHF	TGCGCCAGCAGCCCTGGGGAGGGGGGTCATCAGCCCCAGCATTTT
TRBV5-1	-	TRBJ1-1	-	CASSTMSGNTEAFF	TGCGCCAGCAGCACTATGTCGGGGAACACTGAAGCTTTCTTT
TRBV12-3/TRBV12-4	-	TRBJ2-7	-	CASSLDGPYEQYF	TGTGCCAGCAGTTTGGACGGACCCTACGAGCAGTACTTC
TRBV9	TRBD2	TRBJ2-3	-	CARRGEAGYGGDDTQYF	TGTGCCCGCCGCGGGGAGGCGGGGTACGGGGGGGACGATACGCAGTATTTT
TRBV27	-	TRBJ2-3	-	CASTALPQFGQKLTDTQYF	TGTGCCAGCACCGCGCTACCCCAATTCGGGCAAAAACTCACAGATACGCAGTATTTT
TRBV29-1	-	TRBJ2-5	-	CSCRRDQETQYF	TGCAGCTGCCGGAGGGACCAAGAGACCCAGTACTTC
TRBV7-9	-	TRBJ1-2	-	CASSVDSRVVNGYTF	TGTGCCAGCAGCGTAGACAGCCGAGTAGTGAATGGCTACACCTTC
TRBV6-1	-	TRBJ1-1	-	CASSEISQRAANTEAFF	TGTGCCAGCAGTGAAATAAGTCAGAGGGCGGCGAACACTGAAGCTTTCTTT
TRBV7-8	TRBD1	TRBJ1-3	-	CASSLVVGQGRNTIYF	TGTGCCAGCAGCTTAGTGGTGGGACAGGGCAGAAACACCATATATTTT
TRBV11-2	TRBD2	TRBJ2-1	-	CASSLESSGRFEQFF	TGTGCCAGCAGCTTAGAGTCTAGCGGGAGGTTTGAGCAGTTCTTC
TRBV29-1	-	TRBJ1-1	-	CSADLGRNTEAFF	TGCAGCGCCGACCTAGGCCGGAACACTGAAGCTTTCTTT
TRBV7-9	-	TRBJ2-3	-	CASSRSDSTDTQYF	TGTGCCAGCAGCCGTAGCGATAGCACAGATACGCAGTATTTT
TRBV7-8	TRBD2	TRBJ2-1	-	CASSSSGSLDEQFF	TGTGCCAGCAGCTCTAGCGGGAGTTTGGATGAGCAGTTCTTC
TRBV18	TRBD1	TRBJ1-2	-	CASSLFVTGTNYGYTF	TGTGCCAGCTCTTTGTTCGTGACAGGGACTAACTATGGCTACACCTTC
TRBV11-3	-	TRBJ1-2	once	CASSLGVPNYGYTF	TGTGCCAGCAGCTTAGGGGTACCTAACTATGGCTACACCTTC
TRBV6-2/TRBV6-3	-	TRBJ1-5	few	CASSYPTGEGRNQPQHF	TGTGCCAGCAGTTACCCCACGGGGGAGGGGCGCAATCAGCCCCAGCATTTT
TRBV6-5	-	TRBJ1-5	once	CASSGFYSNQPQHF	TGTGCCAGCAGCGGCTTTTATAGCAATCAGCCCCAGCATTTT
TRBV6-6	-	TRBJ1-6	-	CASSSTGPNSPLHF	TGTGCCAGCAGTTCGACCGGGCCTAATTCACCCCTCCACTTT
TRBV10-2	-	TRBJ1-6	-	CASSESRFGKGRDNSPLHF	TGCGCCAGCAGTGAGTCGCGCTTTGGAAAAGGGAGGGATAATTCACCCCTCCACTTT
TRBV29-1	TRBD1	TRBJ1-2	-	CSVGTGEGYGYTF	TGCAGCGTTGGGACAGGGGAAGGATATGGCTACACCTTC
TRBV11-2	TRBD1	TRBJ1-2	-	CASSLRGQGGYTF	TGTGCCAGCAGCTTAAGGGGACAGGGAGGCTACACCTTC
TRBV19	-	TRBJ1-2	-	CASSNPVAGWTNYGYTF	TGTGCCAGTAGCAACCCCGTGGCAGGTTGGACTAACTATGGCTACACCTTC
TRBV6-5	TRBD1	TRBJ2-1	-	CASSQSDRVKFF	TGTGCCAGCAGTCAGTCTGACAGGGTCAAATTCTTC
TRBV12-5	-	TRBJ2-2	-	CASGLVLFTPSRGGTGELFF	TGTGCTAGTGGTTTGGTACTTTTTACTCCGTCCAGGGGGGGGACCGGGGAGCTGTTTTTT
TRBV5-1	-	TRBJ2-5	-	CASSLEETQYF	TGCGCCAGCAGCTTGGAGGAGACCCAGTACTTC
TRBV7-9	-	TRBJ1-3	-	CASSSRAGPPLGNTIYF	TGTGCCAGCAGCTCACGGGCAGGTCCTCCATTAGGAAACACCATATATTTT
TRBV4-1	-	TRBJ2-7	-	CASSLTGIGYEQYF	TGCGCCAGCAGCCTTACAGGGATCGGGTACGAGCAGTACTTC